This TCR beta chain was observed in a study of blood T cell repertoires in COVID-19. A single count supports this clone. The CDR3 is 15 residues long. The germline V and J ends were trimmed by 5 bases and 5 bases, with 18 bases remaining between them. The germline V gene encodes CDR1 SGHTA and CDR2 FQGNSA. Method: immunoSEQ multiplex PCR; TCRdb's copy keeps in-frame clones and lacks some. The sample carries around 80,000 clones, around 80% recorded once. The chain combines TRBV7-2 with TRBJ2-5; D is possibly TRBD1 (6 bases). The sequence was collected from a woman older than 75 with acute or convalescent COVID-19. Sequencing input: peripheral blood. The chain's CDR3 is CASSLARGPWETQYF. The CDR3 DNA reads as TGTGCCAGCAGCCTTGCCAGGGGACCATGGGAGACCCAGTACTTC.